The clone carrying this T cell receptor beta chain appeared once. This CDR3 contains 14 residues. Germline lookup yields CDR1 LNHDA and CDR2 SQIVND (reference sequence). Trimming left V 8 bases short and J 4 bases short, with 14 bases between. The repertoire was sequenced with immunoSEQ multiplex PCR; TCRdb's copy has only in-frame clones and lacks some. This table holds about 180,000 clones, 90% found once. The sample belongs to a study of control samples from healthy donors and cancer patients. The V and J genes are TRBV19 and TRBJ2-2; D could derive from TRBD1 or TRBD2 (5 bases each). The sequencing input was blood. This TCR was recovered from a woman aged 45-59 years in good health. CDR3 loop: CASRPRGSTGELFF. The CDR3, as DNA: TGTGCCAGTCGCCCGAGGGGAAGCACCGGGGAGCTGTTTTTT.